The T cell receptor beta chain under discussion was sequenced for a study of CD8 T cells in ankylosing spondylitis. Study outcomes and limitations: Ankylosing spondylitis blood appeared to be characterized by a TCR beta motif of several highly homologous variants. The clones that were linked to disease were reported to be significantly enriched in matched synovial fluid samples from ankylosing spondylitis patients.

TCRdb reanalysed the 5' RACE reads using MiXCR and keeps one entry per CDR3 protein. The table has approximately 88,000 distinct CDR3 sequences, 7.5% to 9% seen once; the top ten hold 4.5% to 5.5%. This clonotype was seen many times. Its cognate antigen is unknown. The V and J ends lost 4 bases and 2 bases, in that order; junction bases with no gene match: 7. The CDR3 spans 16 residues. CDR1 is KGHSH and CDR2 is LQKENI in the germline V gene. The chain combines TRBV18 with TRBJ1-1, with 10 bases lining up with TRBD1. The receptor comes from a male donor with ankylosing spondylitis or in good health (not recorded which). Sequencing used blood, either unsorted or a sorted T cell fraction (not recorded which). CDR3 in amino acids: CASSRTRDRGNTEAFF. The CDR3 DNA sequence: TGTGCCAGCTCACGAACCAGGGACAGGGGCAACACTGAAGCTTTCTTT.